The clone carrying this TCR beta chain appeared a single time. Antigen specificity is unknown. This record comes from a study of cytomegalovirus exposure and HLA in healthy donors. General study points: It was reported that TCR beta sequences correctly inferred the HLA-A and HLA-B alleles for most subjects. TCR beta V- and J-gene trimming was later associated with a missense DCLRE1C variant.

Both 60 Vbeta primers and 13 Jbeta primers went into the PCR. Assay used: immunoSEQ multiplex PCR; TCRdb lists only in-frame clones, some missing. The sample shows 150,000 to 200,000 clones, 80% to 85% of them seen only once. Per germline, CDR1 SNHLY and CDR2 FYNNEI. Trimming pared 2 bases from V and 1 base from J, leaving 9 bases between. The CDR3 runs 15 residues. Material for sequencing was PBMCs. This TCR was sampled from a woman under 30 in good health and CMV-seronegative. The V gene is TRBV2, the J gene TRBJ2-4; tentative D call: TRBD1 (5 bases). CDR3 in DNA: TGTGCCAGCAGTGAACAGGGTGAGGCCAAAAACATTCAGTACTTC. It translates to CASSEQGEAKNIQYF.